This T cell receptor (beta chain) was retrieved from a study of T cells after yellow fever vaccination (dated by TCRdb to between 2018 and 2020). With regard to the full study: The SMART-Seq v4 Ultra Low Input RNA kit was used to prepare libraries from fractions with low cell numbers. To track T-cell clones before and after primary and booster YFV17D yellow fever vaccination, bulk TCR alpha and beta repertoires were sequenced longitudinally. Two healthy male donors made up the cohort, one aged 18 to 29 years and the other aged 30 to 40 years. Bulk PBMC replicates and cell subsets were isolated from blood drawn at multiple timepoints before and after both primary and secondary immunization.

TCR cDNA was synthesized by 5'RACE template switching, which introduced a universal primer site and unique molecular identifiers. Priming of cDNA synthesis was performed from both the TCR alpha and TCR beta constant segments. Libraries were amplified in two PCR steps, with sample barcodes and sequencing adapters added in the second step. Sequencing of libraries was done on Illumina HiSeq 2500 (2x100 bp) or NovaSeq (2x150 bp). Under the source paper's analysis protocol: Reads were demultiplexed and collapsed into UMI consensus sequences with MIGEC, and V(D)J alignment was performed with MiXCR. Vaccine-responding clonotypes were identified with edgeR using replicate PBMC samples, with FDR below 0.01 and a log2 fold change above 5 up to day 15 being required. Bulk clonotypes were assigned CD4 or CD8 identity according to which sequenced CD4 or CD8 repertoire held them at higher abundance. The public reads were quality trimmed at Q25 with fastp and then assembled into clones with MiXCR by TCRdb, keeping productive beta chains. Here each entry gathers all rows of one CDR3 protein and keeps the most common genes and DNA. The authors' filters were not applied to this entry. Counted in this sample were 450,000 to 550,000 distinct CDR3 sequences; just over 20% of them appeared once. The ten largest clones take up around 16% of the sample.

The germline V gene provides CDR1 SGHAT and CDR2 FQNNGV. V is shortened by 5 bases, J by 5 bases, and the region joining them spans 12 bases. The CDR3 runs 13 residues from the cysteine to the phenylalanine. The kept DNA is CDR3 alone, 39 bases in frame from the first base. A word on this clonotype: Its antigen is not yet known. It has no much larger one-base neighbor in the sample; base qualities were not kept.

Beyond this particular receptor, the publication reports: Because the study included only a couple of donors, the extent to which the findings can be generalized is limited. Because abundant contaminating clonotypes from the bulk population could be contained in FACS-sorted repertoires, computational filtering was required. The secondary T-cell response was found to be weaker but faster than the primary response, with a peak reached on day 5 rather than on day 15. A small share of clonotypes occurred in both CD4 and CD8 compartments, likely arising from convergent recombination. Most clones expanded after primary vaccination (almost 97% of CD4 and around 89% of CD8) were re-detected after the booster, suggesting that broad memory maintenance occurred.

This specimen's treatment or condition label, interpreted: live attenuated yellow fever vaccine strain. At every blood-draw timepoint, two biological replicates of bulk PBMCs were collected. A standard Ficoll-Paque protocol was used to isolate PBMCs from peripheral blood. TriZol was used to extract RNA from bulk PBMCs, from CD4 and CD8 fractions, and from dextramer-positive and dextramer-negative fractions. The rearrangement combines TRBV11-2 with TRBJ2-5; the D segment is perhaps TRBD1 or TRBD2, each sharing 5 matched bases. This TCR derives from a man between 18 and 29 years old who received the YFV17D yellow fever vaccine. The material was PBMCs, obtained around 3 weeks after the first yellow fever vaccination. The CDR3 has the sequence CASSGGERETQYF. The nucleotide sequence is given as TGTGCCAGCAGCGGGGGAGAGCGGGAGACCCAGTACTTC.